The 17 T cell receptor beta chains presented below share a single source sample, sequenced in a study of beta chain features in type 1 diabetes. Every bit of the isolated RNA underwent reverse transcription, so sequencing read expressed TCRB transcripts. Profiling relied on immunoSEQ multiplex PCR, and the TCRdb table lists in-frame clones only, not all of them. This sample has hundreds of thousands of clones, with around 16% found just once. Sequenced sample: naive CD4+ T cells from blood. The receptors derive from a young man in good health.

The V gene is TRBV30, the J gene TRBJ2-7, with 8 bases lining up with TRBD2. The germline CDR1 and CDR2 sequences are GTSNPN and SVGIG (reference sequence). CDR3 length equals 11 residues. The trim removed 8 bases at V and 6 bases at J, leaving 6 bases unmatched. CDR3 sequence: CAGLSGGEQYF. The CDR3 DNA sequence: TGTGCCGGTCTGAGCGGGGGCGAGCAGTACTTC.

The chain is built from TRBV20-1 and TRBJ1-2; D gene uncertain. Per the germline V gene, CDR1 is DFQATT and CDR2 is SNEGSKA (reference sequence). The V gene lost 3 bases and the J gene lost 4 bases, with 6 bases spanning the gap. The CDR3 spans 11 residues. For the CDR3, the DNA is TGCAGTGCTAGCCAGAGCTATGGCTACACCTTC. As protein: CSASQSYGYTF.

This clone was picked up a small number of times. The rearrangement uses TRBV5-4 and TRBJ2-7, with 11 bases aligning to TRBD2. The CDR3 totals 16 residues. Germline trimming cut 2 bases from V and 3 bases from J; bases unmatched to any gene: 7. The germline V gene encodes CDR1 SGHNT and CDR2 YYREEE (reference sequence). The DNA of the CDR3 is TGTGCCAGCAGCTTTGGTACTAGCGGGAGTATCTACGAGCAGTACTTC. Encoded protein: CASSFGTSGSIYEQYF.

This clone was observed a handful of times. This chain joins TRBV7-2 and TRBJ2-1, with D tentatively TRBD2 (6 bases). The CDR3 extends over 17 amino acids. V was cut by 3 bases and J by 0 bases, with 15 bases left in between. In germline, CDR1 is SGHTA, CDR2 FQGNSA. CDR3 amino acids: CASSFPRGGSSYNEQFF. The DNA for the CDR3 is TGTGCCAGCAGCTTTCCCCGGGGAGGCAGCTCCTACAATGAGCAGTTCTTC.

In this sample, this clone turned up many times. The chain uses TRBV7-2 and TRBJ2-5, with 12 bases lining up with TRBD2. Losses at the gene ends were 5 bases for V and 10 bases for J; bases not matched to a gene: 8. The germline CDR1 and CDR2 sequences are SGHTA and FQGNSA. The CDR3 loop spans 14 amino acids. The CDR3 sequence is CASSASGGATSQYF. The DNA for the CDR3 is TGTGCCAGCAGCGCTAGCGGGGGGGCGACGAGCCAGTACTTC.

The J gene is TRBJ1-6, the V gene TRBV15; the D gene is possibly TRBD1 (6 bases). The germline CDR1 and CDR2 sequences are LNHNV and YYDKDF (reference sequence). The CDR3 runs 14 residues. The V and J ends lost 2 bases and 9 bases respectively, with 11 bases between them. The CDR3 sequence: CATSRNDRFSPLHF. The CDR3 bases are TGTGCCACCAGCAGAAACGACAGGTTTTCACCCCTCCACTTT. Full variable domain (missing parts from reference TRBV15 and TRBJ1-6): DAMVIQNPRYQVTQFGKPVTLSCSQTLNHNVMYWYQQKSSQAPKLLFHYYDKDFNNEADTPDNFQSRRPNTSFCFLDIRSPGLGDTAMYLCATSRNDRFSPLHFGNGTRLTVT.

This clone showed up just a few times. CDR3 region: CASSQGRGSTEAFF. The CDR3, as DNA: TGTGCCAGTAGCCAGGGCCGGGGGAGCACTGAAGCTTTCTTT. The chain employs TRBV19 and TRBJ1-1; possibly TRBD1 for D (5 bases). The V gene's germline CDR1 is LNHDA and CDR2 SQIVND (reference sequence). This CDR3 is built from 14 residues. The germline V and J ends were trimmed by 6 bases and 4 bases, with 15 bases remaining between them.

A few counts support this clone. The chain joins TRBV10-3 to TRBJ2-7; D gene unclear. CDR3 length: 12 residues. Germline V gene data show CDR1 as ENHRY and CDR2 as SYGVKD. V dropped 2 bases and J dropped 9 bases, with 11 bases sitting between them. CDR3 protein: CAISEGEKGQYF. CDR3 bases: TGTGCCATCAGTGAGGGTGAGAAGGGGCAGTACTTC.

In this sample, this clone turned up a few times. The chain carries TRBV12-5 and TRBJ2-2; D might be TRBD1 (6 bases). Germline V gene sequence: CDR1 LGHNT, CDR2 FRNRAP. CDR3 size: 14 residues. V was cut by 5 bases and J by 1 base, with 8 bases left in between. In nucleotides, the CDR3 is TGTGCTAGTGGTACGGGACAGAACACCGGGGAGCTGTTTTTT. Translation: CASGTGQNTGELFF.

The chain recombines TRBV9 with TRBJ2-5, with a possible D match to TRBD1 (6 bases). The V and J ends lost 0 bases and 3 bases respectively, with 15 bases between them. CDR1 is SGDLS, CDR2 YYNGEE, per germline. The CDR3 runs 16 residues. CDR3 in DNA: TGTGCCAGCAGCGTAGATGTCGGGACACCTAAAGAGACCCAGTACTTC. Translation: CASSVDVGTPKETQYF. The full variable domain, rest sourced from reference TRBV9 and TRBJ2-5, is DSGVTQTPKHLITATGQRVTLRCSPRSGDLSVYWYQQSLDQGLQFLIQYYNGEERAKGNILERFSAQQFPDLHSELNLSSLELGDSALYFCASSVDVGTPKETQYFGPGTRLLVL.

The chain combines TRBV18 with TRBJ1-5; D gene uncertain. The CDR3 totals 15 residues. Germline assignment: CDR1 KGHSH and CDR2 LQKENI. V lost 3 bases and J lost 4, with 13 bases in between. As DNA, the CDR3 is TGTGCCAGCTCACCCGTCGTTATAGGGAATCAGCCCCAGCATTTT. Its protein is CASSPVVIGNQPQHF.

The J gene is TRBJ2-1, the V gene TRBV28, with 9 bases lining up with TRBD2. Germline V gene data show CDR1 as MDHEN and CDR2 as SYDVKM. This CDR3 contains 15 residues. The V segment lost 3 bases and the J segment 5 bases; nucleotides outside the gene matches: 5. As DNA, the CDR3 is TGTGCCAGCAGTTTTAGACTAGCGGTGAACAATGAGCAGTTCTTC. Protein: CASSFRLAVNNEQFF.

This clone was counted between two and nine times. This chain connects TRBV10-3 to TRBJ1-1; D gene unclear. Deletions cut 6 bases from V and 7 bases from J, with 15 bases between. The CDR3 loop spans 13 amino acids. Germline CDR1 ENHRY, CDR2 SYGVKD. The CDR3 DNA follows: TGTGCCATCAGGGGCATTCCGGGGTTTGAAGCTTTCTTT. Its protein is CAIRGIPGFEAFF.

The gene calls are TRBV6-5 and TRBJ2-7; D gene unclear. The CDR3 is 14 residues long. Germline V gives CDR1 MNHEY, CDR2 SVGAGI. V was trimmed by 6 bases and J by 2 bases, leaving 14 bases between them. The CDR3 spells CASRAGLTTYEQYF. For the CDR3, the DNA is TGTGCCAGCAGAGCCGGGCTTACAACCTACGAGCAGTACTTC.

This clone was detected a few times. This rearrangement joins TRBV12-5 to TRBJ2-3; D gene ambiguous. CDR1 is LGHNT, CDR2 FRNRAP, per germline. The CDR3 has 12 amino acids. Trimming took off 6 bases at V and 4 bases at J, with 8 bases between the two ends. Here the CDR3 DNA reads TGTGCTAGTGGGGACCCGGCAGATACGCAGTATTTT. Translating gives CASGDPADTQYF. Full variable domain (outside the CDR3, taken from reference TRBV12-5 and TRBJ2-3): DARVTQTPRHKVTEMGQEVTMRCQPILGHNTVFWYRQTMMQGLELLAYFRNRAPLDDSGMPKDRFSAEMPDATLATLKIQPSEPRDSAVYFCASGDPADTQYFGPGTRLTVL.

This clone turned up a few times. The rearrangement links TRBV10-3 to TRBJ2-5; no reliable D call. CDR3 length: 13 amino acids. The germline gives CDR1 ENHRY, CDR2 SYGVKD. V lost 11 bases to trimming and J lost 3 bases, with 16 bases between them. CDR3: CASHGDSKETQYF. The CDR3 DNA reads TGTGCCTCCCATGGGGATTCAAAAGAGACCCAGTACTTC.

This clone was counted between two and nine times. The chain links TRBV29-1 to TRBJ2-1; 8 positions agree with TRBD2. The V gene end was trimmed by 7 bases and the J gene end by 7 bases; junction bases not matched to a gene: 18. CDR1 and CDR2 (germline): SQVTM, ANQGSEA. CDR3 length equals 16 residues. The CDR3 is CSALGREAGYGNEQFF. CDR3 coding DNA: TGCAGCGCGCTGGGGCGGGAGGCCGGGTATGGGAATGAGCAGTTCTTC.